What follows are 11 T cell receptor beta chains derived from one specimen sequenced in a study of identical twins. MiXCR, run by TCRdb on the 5' RACE reads, gives a single entry per CDR3 protein. Among 1.5 million to 2 million distinct CDR3 sequences listed, less than 40% were seen once. The sample taken for sequencing was cord blood. These receptors originate from a newborn girl in good health.

On this clonotype: A junction boundary mismatches the germline segment, possibly from a read error. CDR3 bases: TGTGCCGGCTCGCTTGGTGGGACAGGGGTCTACAATGAGCAGTTCTTC. Protein sequence: CAGSLGGTGVYNEQFF. The chain couples TRBV18 to TRBJ2-1; 10 bases agree with TRBD1. CDR1 KGHSH and CDR2 LQKENI come from the germline V gene. The CDR3 has 16 amino acids.

This clonotype was counted only a few times. V and J are TRBV9 and TRBJ1-2; 7 bases are shared with TRBD1. The CDR3 length is 15 residues. Germline V gene data show CDR1 as SGDLS and CDR2 as YYNGEE. With V trimmed by 4 bases and J by 5 bases, 11 bases remained unmatched. CDR3 coding DNA: TGTGCCAGCAGCCCCCGACAGGGCCGGCTATATGGCTACACCTTC. It encodes CASSPRQGRLYGYTF. Full variable domain (missing parts from reference TRBV9 and TRBJ1-2): DSGVTQTPKHLITATGQRVTLRCSPRSGDLSVYWYQQSLDQGLQFLIQYYNGEERAKGNILERFSAQQFPDLHSELNLSSLELGDSALYFCASSPRQGRLYGYTFGSGTRLTVV.

This clonotype was detected ten times or more. This sequence joins TRBV7-2 and TRBJ2-5; 8 bases map to TRBD2. This CDR3 contains 14 residues. CDR1 SGHTA and CDR2 FQGNSA come from the germline V gene. V trimming: 5 bases; J trimming: 2 bases; junction bases outside the gene matches: 4. The CDR3 DNA follows: TGTGCCAGCAGCGCAGGACTAGCACAAGAGACCCAGTACTTC. The encoded protein is CASSAGLAQETQYF.

This clonotype occurred once. Mismatch with germline at one junction end may stem from a read error. V and J are TRBV27 and TRBJ1-2; D not certain. The CDR3 extends over 14 amino acids. Germline CDR1 MNHEY, CDR2 SMNVEV (reference sequence). The CDR3: CTSSLIPANYGYTF. CDR3 DNA: TGTACCAGCAGTTTAATCCCTGCTAACTATGGCTACACCTTC.

The chain combines TRBV5-1 with TRBJ2-5; unclear D gene. Looked up from germline, CDR1 is SGHRS and CDR2 is YFSETQ. This CDR3 is 15 amino acids long. V lost 4 bases and J 11 bases, leaving 24 bases between the germline ends. CDR3 bases: TGCGCCAGCAGCCCGCTAGAGACAAGCCACAATGAGCAGTACTTC. It encodes CASSPLETSHNEQYF.

The table lists this clonotype with a few counts. The chain has TRBV20-1 and TRBJ2-1, with 9 bases lining up with TRBD2. The CDR3 loop spans 18 amino acids. Per germline, CDR1 DFQATT and CDR2 SNEGSKA (reference sequence). The trim removed 0 bases at V and 0 bases at J, leaving 9 bases unmatched. The CDR3 DNA reads as TGCAGTGCTAGAGAGACTAGCGGACCTAGAGCCTCCTACAATGAGCAGTTCTTC. Translating it yields CSARETSGPRASYNEQFF.

This clonotype was seen many times. The rearrangement links TRBV6-5 to TRBJ2-3; 9 bases align to TRBD1. Germline CDR1 is MNHEY and CDR2 is SVGAGI. The CDR3 has 15 residues. The V segment lost 2 bases and the J segment 5 bases; nucleotides outside the gene matches: 5. The CDR3 is CASSYPGQGVDTQYF. The CDR3 bases are TGTGCCAGCAGTTACCCGGGACAGGGTGTAGATACGCAGTATTTT.

The chain uses TRBV27 and TRBJ2-7; no firm D call. In germline, CDR1 is MNHEY, CDR2 SMNVEV (reference sequence). The length of the CDR3 is 15 residues. The V end was cut by 2 bases, the J end by 3 bases, with 14 bases between. The CDR3 spells CASSLRPGKNYEQYF. As DNA, the CDR3 is TGTGCCAGCAGTTTACGTCCGGGCAAGAACTACGAGCAGTACTTC.

This clonotype has only one observation. The chain links TRBV5-6 to TRBJ2-1; 9 bases line up with TRBD1. Unmatched junction bases numbered 7, after V lost 5 bases and J lost 4 bases. The CDR3 is 15 amino acids. Germline V gene sequence: CDR1 SGHDT, CDR2 YYEEEE. DNA of the CDR3: TGTGCCAGCAGGTACCGGGACAGGGCATACAATGAGCAGTTCTTC. It translates to CASRYRDRAYNEQFF.

On this clonotype itself: Relative to the germline gene, one junction end is altered; a read error may explain this. This chain joins TRBV7-6 and TRBJ2-3, with D uncertain. This CDR3 region has 12 residues. The germline V gene encodes CDR1 SGHVS and CDR2 FNYEAQ. The CDR3 here is CAGSLRTDTQYF. The CDR3 DNA follows: TGTGCCGGCAGCCTCCGCACAGATACGCAGTATTTT.

With regard to this clonotype: Since a much larger clone is just one base distant, this may be a read error. This CDR3 reads CASSNLAGGYNEQYF. The CDR3 DNA follows: TGTGCCAGCAGTAATCTAGCGGGGGGTTACAATGAGCAGTACTTC. This sequence joins TRBV12-3 or TRBV12-4 and TRBJ2-1; 11 positions match TRBD2. TRBJ2-7 explains the end of the DNA better; the J call may be wrong. The CDR3 is 15 amino acids.